The clone carrying this T cell receptor beta chain occurred a few times. Its antigen is still unknown. The read halts 3 residues ahead of the CDR3 end, with the missing end drawn from the germline J gene. The CDR3 consists of 14 residues. V lost 4 bases and J 3 bases, leaving 12 bases between the germline ends. Germline V gene data show CDR1 as SGHTA and CDR2 as FQGNSA. The data stem from a study of T cell clonality in common variable immunodeficiency. Clones were read by immunoSEQ multiplex PCR, and TCRdb kept only the in-frame ones, dropping some. The sample is made up of approximately 21,000 clones, none counted only once. For at least one year, all CVID subjects received replacement immunoglobulin. General observations from the study: In common variable immunodeficiency, TCR beta chains reportedly carried fewer deletions and N-nucleotide insertions.

This TCR derives from a human donor with common variable immunodeficiency. This sequence joins TRBV7-2 and TRBJ1-1; a possible D gene is TRBD1 (6 bases). Sequencing was carried out using peripheral blood mononuclear cells. This CDR3 reads CASSWTVADTEAFF. The part of the CDR3 DNA that was read is TGTGCCAGCAGCTGGACAGTGGCTGACACTGAA.